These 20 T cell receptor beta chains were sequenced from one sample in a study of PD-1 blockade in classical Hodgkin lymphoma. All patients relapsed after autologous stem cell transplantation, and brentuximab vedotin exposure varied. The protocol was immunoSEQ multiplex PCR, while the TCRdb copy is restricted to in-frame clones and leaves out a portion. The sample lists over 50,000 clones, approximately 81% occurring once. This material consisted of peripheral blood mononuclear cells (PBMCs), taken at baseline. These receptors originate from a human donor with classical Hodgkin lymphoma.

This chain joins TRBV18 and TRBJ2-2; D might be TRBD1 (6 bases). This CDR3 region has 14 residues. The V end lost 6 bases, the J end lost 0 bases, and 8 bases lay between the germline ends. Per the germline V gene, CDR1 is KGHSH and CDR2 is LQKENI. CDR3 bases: TGTGCCAGCTCTTGGACAGCGAACACCGGGGAGCTGTTTTTT. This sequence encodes CASSWTANTGELFF.

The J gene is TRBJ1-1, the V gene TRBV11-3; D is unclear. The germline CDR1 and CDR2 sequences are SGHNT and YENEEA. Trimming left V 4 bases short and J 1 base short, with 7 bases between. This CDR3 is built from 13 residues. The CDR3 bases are TGTGCCAGCAGCTGGCCACCGAACACTGAAGCTTTCTTT. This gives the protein CASSWPPNTEAFF.

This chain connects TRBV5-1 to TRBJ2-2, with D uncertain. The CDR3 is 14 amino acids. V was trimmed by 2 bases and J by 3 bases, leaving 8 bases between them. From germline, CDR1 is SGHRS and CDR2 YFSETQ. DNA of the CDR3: TGCGCCAGCAGCTTAGAGGCAGACACCGGGGAGCTGTTTTTT. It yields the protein CASSLEADTGELFF.

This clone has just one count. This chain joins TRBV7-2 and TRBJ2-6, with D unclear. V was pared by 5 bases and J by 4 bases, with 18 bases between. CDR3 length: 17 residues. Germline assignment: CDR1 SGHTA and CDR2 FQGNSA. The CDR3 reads CASSARQTARGANVLTF. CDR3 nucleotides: TGTGCCAGCAGCGCCCGACAAACAGCGAGAGGGGCCAACGTCCTGACTTTC.

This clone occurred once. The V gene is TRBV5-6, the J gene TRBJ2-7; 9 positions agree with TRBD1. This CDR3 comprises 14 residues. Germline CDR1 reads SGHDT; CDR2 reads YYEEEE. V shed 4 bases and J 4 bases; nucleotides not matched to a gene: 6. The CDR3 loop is CASSIGTGPYEQYF. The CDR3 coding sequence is TGTGCCAGCAGCATCGGGACAGGGCCTTACGAGCAGTACTTC.

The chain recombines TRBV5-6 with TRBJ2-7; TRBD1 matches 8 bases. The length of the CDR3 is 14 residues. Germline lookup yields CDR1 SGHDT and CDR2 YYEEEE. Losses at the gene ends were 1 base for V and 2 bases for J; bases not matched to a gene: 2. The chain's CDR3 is CASSLSDRAYEQYV. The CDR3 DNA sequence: TGTGCCAGCAGCTTGTCGGACAGGGCCTACGAGCAGTACGTC.

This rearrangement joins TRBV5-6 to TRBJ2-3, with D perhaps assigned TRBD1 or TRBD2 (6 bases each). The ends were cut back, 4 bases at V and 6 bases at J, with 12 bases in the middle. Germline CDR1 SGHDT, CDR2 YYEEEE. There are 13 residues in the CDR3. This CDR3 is CASSPGAVDTQYF. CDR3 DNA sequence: TGTGCCAGCAGCCCGGGGGCAGTGGATACGCAGTATTTT.

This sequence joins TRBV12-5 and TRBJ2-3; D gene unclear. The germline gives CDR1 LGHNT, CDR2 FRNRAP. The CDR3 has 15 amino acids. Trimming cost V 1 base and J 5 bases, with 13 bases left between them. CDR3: CASGLGEGWEDTQYF. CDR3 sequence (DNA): TGTGCTAGTGGTTTGGGCGAAGGCTGGGAAGATACGCAGTATTTT.

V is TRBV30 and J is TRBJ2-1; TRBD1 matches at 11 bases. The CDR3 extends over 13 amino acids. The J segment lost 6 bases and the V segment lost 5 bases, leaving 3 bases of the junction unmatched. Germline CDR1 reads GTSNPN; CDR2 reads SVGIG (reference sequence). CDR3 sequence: CAWAGTGGNEQFF. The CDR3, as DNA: TGTGCCTGGGCCGGGACAGGGGGCAATGAGCAGTTCTTC.

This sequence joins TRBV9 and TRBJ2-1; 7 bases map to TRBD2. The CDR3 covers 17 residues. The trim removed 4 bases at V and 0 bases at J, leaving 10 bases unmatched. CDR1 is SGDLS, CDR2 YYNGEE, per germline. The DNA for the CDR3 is TGTGCCAGCAGCCTTGGGGGAGGGCCAAGCTCCTACAATGAGCAGTTCTTC. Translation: CASSLGGGPSSYNEQFF.

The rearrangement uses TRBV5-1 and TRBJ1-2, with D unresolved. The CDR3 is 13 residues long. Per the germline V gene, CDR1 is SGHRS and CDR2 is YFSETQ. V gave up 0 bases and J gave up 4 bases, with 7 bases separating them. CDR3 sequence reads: CASSLGVRYGYTF. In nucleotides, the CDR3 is TGCGCCAGCAGCTTGGGGGTACGCTATGGCTACACCTTC.

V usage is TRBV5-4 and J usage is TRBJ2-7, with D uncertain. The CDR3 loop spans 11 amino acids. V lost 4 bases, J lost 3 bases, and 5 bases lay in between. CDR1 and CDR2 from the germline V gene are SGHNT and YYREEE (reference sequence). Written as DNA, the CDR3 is TGTGCCAGCAGCAACCTCTACGAGCAGTACTTC. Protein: CASSNLYEQYF.

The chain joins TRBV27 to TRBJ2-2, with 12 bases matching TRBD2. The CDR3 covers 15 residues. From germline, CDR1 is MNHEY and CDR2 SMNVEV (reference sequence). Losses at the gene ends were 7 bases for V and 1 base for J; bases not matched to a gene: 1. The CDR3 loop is CASKTSGRNTGELFF. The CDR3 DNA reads TGTGCCAGCAAGACTAGCGGGAGGAACACCGGGGAGCTGTTTTTT.

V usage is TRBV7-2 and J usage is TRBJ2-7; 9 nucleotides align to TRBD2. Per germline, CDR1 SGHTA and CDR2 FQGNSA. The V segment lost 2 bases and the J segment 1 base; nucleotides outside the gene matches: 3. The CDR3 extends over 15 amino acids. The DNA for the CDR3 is TGTGCCAGCAGCTTAACTAGCGGGCCGTCCTACGAGCAGTACTTC. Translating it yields CASSLTSGPSYEQYF.

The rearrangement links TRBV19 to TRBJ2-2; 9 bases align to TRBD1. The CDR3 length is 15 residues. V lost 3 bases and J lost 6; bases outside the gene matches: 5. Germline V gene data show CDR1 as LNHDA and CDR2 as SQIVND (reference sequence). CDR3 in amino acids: CASSMAGTGSGELFF. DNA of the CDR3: TGTGCCAGTAGTATGGCCGGGACAGGGTCCGGGGAGCTGTTTTTT.

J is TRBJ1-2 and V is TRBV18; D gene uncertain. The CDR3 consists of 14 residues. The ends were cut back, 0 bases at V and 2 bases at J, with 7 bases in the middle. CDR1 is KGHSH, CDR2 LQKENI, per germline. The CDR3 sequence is CASSPPHLNYGYTF. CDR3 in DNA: TGTGCCAGCTCACCACCTCACCTCAACTATGGCTACACCTTC.

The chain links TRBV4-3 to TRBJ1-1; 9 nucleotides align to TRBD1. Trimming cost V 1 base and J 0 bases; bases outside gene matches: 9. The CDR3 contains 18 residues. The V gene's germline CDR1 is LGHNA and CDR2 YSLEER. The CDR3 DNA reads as TGCGCCAGCAGCCAAGTCCGACAGGGGGAGGTTATGAACACTGAAGCTTTCTTT. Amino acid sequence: CASSQVRQGEVMNTEAFF.

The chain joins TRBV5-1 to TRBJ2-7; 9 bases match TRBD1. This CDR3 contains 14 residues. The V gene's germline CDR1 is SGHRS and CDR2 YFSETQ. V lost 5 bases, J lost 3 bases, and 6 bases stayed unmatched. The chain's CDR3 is CASRPGTGSYEQYV. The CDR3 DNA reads TGCGCCAGCAGGCCGGGGACAGGGAGCTACGAGCAGTACGTC.

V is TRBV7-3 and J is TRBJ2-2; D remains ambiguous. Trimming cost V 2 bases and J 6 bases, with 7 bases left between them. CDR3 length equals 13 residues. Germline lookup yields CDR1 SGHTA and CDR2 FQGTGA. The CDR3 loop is CASSLVGPGELFF. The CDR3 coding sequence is TGTGCCAGCAGCTTAGTTGGGCCCGGGGAGCTGTTTTTT.

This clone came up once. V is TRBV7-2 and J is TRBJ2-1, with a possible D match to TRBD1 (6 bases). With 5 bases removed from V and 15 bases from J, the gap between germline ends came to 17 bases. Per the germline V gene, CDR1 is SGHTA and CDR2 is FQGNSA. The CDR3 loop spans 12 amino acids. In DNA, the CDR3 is TGTGCCAGCAGCCTACAGGGACCCTCTTGGTTCTTC. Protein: CASSLQGPSWFF.